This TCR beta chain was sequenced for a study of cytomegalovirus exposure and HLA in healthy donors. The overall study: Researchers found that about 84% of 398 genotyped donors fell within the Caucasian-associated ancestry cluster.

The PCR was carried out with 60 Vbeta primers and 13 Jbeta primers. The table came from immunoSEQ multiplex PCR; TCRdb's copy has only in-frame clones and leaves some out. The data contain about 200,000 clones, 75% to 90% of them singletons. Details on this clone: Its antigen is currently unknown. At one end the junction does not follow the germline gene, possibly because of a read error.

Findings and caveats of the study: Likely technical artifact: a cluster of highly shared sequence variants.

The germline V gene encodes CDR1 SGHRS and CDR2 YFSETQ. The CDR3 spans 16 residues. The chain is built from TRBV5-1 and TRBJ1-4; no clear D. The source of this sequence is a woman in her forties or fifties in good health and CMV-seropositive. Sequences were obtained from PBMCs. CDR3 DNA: TGCGCCAGCCGCTTAGGAGGGTCAGTTCCAAATGAAAAACTGTTTTTT. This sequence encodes CASRLGGSVPNEKLFF.